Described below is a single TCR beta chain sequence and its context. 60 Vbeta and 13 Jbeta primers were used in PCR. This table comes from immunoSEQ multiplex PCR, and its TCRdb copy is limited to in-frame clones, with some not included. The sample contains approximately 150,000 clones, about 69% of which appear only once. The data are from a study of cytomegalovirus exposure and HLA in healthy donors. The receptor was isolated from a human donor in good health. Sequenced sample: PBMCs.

The CDR3 is CASSYRYRVDQPQHF. CDR3 bases: TGTGCCAGCAGTTACCGCTACAGGGTGGATCAGCCCCAGCATTTT. The rearrangement uses TRBV6-6 and TRBJ1-5; D might be TRBD1 (6 bases). The ends were cut back, 2 bases at V and 5 bases at J, with 13 bases in the middle. This CDR3 comprises 15 residues. Germline V lookup: CDR1 MNHNY, CDR2 SVGAGI (reference sequence).